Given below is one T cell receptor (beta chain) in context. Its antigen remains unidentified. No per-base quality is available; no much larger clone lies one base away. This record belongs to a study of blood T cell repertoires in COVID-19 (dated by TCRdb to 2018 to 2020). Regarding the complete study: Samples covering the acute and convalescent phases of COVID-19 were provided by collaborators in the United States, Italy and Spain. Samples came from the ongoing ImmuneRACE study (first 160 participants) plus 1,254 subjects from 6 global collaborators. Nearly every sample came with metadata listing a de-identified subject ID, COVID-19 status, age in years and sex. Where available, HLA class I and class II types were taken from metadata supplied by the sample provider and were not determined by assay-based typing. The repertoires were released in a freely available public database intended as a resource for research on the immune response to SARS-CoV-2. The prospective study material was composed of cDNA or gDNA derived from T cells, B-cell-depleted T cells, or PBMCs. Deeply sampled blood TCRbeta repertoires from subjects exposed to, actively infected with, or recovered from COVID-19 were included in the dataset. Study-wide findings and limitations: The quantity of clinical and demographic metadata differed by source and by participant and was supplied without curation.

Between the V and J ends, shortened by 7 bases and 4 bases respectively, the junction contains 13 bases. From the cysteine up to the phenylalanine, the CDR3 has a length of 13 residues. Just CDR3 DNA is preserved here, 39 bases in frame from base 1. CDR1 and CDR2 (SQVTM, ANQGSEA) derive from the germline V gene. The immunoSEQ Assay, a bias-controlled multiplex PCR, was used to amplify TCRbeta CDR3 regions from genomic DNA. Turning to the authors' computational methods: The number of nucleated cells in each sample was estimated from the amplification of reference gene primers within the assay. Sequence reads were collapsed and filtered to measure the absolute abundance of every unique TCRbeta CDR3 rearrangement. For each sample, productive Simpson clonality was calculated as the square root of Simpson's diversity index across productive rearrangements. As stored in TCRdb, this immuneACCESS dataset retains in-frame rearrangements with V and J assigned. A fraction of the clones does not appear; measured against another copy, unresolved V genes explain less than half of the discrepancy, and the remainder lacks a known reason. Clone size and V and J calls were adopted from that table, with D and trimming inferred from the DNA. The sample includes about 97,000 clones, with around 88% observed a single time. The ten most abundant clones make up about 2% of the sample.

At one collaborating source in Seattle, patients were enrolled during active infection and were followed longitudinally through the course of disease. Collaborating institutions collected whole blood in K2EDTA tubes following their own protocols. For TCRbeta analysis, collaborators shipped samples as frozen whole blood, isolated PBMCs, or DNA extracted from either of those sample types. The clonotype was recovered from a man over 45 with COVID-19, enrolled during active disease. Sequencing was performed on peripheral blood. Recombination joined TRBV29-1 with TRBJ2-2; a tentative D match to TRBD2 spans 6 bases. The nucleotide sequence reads TGCAGCGCCGTGGGACTGCTCACCGGGGAGCTGTTTTTT. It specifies CSAVGLLTGELFF.